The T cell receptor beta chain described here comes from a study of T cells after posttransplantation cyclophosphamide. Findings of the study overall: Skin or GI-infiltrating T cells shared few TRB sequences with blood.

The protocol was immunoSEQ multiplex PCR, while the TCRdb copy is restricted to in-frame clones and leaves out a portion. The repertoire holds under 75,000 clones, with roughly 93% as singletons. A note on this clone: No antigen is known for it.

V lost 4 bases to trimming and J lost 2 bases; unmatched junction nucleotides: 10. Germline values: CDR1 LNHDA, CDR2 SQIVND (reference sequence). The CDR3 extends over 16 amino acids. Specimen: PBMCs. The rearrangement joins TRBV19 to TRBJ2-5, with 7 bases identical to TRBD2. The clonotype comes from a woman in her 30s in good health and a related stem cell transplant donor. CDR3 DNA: TGTGCCAGTAGTACCTACAACGGGGGGAGACAAGAGACCCAGTACTTC. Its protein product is CASSTYNGGRQETQYF.